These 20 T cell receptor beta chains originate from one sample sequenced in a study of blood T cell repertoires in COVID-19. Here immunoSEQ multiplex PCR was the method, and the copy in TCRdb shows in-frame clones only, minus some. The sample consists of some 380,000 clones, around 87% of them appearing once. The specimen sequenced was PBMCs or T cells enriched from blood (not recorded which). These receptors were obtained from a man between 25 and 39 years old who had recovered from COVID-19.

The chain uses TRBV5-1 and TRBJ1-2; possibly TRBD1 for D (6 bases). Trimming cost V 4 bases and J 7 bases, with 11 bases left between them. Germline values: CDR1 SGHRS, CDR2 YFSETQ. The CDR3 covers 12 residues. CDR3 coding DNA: TGCGCCAGCAGCACAACAGGGTTTGGCTACACCTTC. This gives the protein CASSTTGFGYTF.

The CDR3 protein is CASSSDRATDTQYF. In DNA form, the CDR3 reads TGTGCCAGCAGCTCCGACAGGGCCACAGATACGCAGTATTTT. The chain joins TRBV13 to TRBJ2-3, with TRBD1 matching 7 bases. Germline V lookup: CDR1 PRHDT, CDR2 FYEKMQ (reference sequence). This CDR3 comprises 14 residues. Losses at the gene ends were 4 bases for V and 2 bases for J; bases not matched to a gene: 3.

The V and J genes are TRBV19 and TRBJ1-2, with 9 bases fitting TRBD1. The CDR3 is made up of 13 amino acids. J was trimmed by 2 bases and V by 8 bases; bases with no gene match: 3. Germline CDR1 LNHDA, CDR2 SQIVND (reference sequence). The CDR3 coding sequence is TGTGCCAGTTGGGACAGGGTGAACTATGGCTACACCTTC. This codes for CASWDRVNYGYTF. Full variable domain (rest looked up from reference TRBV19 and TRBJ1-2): DGGITQSPKYLFRKEGQNVTLSCEQNLNHDAMYWYRQDPGQGLRLIYYSQIVNDFQKGDIAEGYSVSREKKESFPLTVTSAQKNPTAFYLCASWDRVNYGYTFGSGTRLTVV.

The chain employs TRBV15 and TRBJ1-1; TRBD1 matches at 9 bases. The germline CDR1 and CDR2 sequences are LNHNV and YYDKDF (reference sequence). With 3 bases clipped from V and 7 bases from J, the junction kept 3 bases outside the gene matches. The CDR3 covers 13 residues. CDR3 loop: CATSSRDRVEAFF. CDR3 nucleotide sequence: TGTGCCACCAGCAGCCGGGACAGGGTTGAAGCTTTCTTT.

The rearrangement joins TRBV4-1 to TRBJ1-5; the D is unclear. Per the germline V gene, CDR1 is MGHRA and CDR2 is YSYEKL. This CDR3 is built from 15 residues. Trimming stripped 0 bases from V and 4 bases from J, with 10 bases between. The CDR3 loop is CASSQDGSGNQPQHF. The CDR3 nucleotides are TGCGCCAGCAGCCAAGATGGGTCAGGAAATCAGCCCCAGCATTTT.

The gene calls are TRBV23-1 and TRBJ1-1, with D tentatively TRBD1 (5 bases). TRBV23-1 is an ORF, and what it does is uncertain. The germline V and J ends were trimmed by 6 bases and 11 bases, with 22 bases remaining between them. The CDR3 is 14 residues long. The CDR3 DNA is TGCGCCAGCAGCCCTGTTCCGCGGGGGAATAGGGCTTTCTTT. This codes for CASSPVPRGNRAFF.

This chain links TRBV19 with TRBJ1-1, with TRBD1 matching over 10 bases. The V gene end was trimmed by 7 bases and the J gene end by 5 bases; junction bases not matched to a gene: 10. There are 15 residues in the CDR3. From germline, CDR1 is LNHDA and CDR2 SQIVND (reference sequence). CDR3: CASKTPGQGYTEAFF. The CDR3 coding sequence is TGTGCCAGTAAGACACCGGGACAGGGGTATACTGAAGCTTTCTTT.

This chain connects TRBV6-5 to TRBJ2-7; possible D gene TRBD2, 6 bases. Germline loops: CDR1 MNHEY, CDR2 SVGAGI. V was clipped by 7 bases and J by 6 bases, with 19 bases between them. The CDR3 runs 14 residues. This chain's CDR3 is CASTYGALGGEQYF. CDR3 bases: TGTGCCAGCACCTACGGGGCCCTGGGAGGCGAGCAGTACTTC.

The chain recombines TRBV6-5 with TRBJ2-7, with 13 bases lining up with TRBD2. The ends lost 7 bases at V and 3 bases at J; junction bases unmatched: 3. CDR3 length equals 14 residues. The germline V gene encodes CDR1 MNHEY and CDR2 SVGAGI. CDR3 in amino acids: CASMTSGGLYEQYF. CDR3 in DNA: TGTGCCAGCATGACTAGCGGGGGGCTCTACGAGCAGTACTTC.

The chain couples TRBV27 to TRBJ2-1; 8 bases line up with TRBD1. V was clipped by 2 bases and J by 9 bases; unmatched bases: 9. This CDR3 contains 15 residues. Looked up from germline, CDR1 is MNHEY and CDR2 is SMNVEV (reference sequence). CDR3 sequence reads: CASSLEGTGYGEQFF. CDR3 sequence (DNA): TGTGCCAGCAGTTTAGAGGGGACAGGATACGGTGAGCAGTTCTTC.

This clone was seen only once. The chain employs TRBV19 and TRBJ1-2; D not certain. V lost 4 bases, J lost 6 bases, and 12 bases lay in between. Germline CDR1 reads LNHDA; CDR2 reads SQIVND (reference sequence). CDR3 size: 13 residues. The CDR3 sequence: CASSTGFWDGYTF. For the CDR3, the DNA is TGTGCCAGTAGTACCGGGTTTTGGGATGGCTACACCTTC.

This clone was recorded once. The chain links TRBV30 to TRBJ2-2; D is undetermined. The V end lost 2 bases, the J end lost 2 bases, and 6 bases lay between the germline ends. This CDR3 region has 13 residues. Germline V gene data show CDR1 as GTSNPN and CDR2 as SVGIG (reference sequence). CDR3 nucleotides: TGTGCCTGGAGTAATATTAACACCGGGGAGCTGTTTTTT. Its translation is CAWSNINTGELFF.

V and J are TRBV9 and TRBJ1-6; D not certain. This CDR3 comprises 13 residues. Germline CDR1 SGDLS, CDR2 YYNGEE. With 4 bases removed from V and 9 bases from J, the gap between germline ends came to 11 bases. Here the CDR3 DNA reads TGTGCCAGCAGCCCCGAAGGCGGTTCACCCCTCCACTTT. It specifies CASSPEGGSPLHF.

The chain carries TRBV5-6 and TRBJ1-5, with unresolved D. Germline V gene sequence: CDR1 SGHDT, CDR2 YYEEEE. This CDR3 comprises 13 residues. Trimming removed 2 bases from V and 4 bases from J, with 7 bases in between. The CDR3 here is CASSFGGNQPQHF. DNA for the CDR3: TGTGCCAGCAGCTTCGGCGGGAATCAGCCCCAGCATTTT.

CDR3 nucleotide sequence: TGTGCCAGTAGTATCCGGGACAGGGCCTACACCTTC. It specifies CASSIRDRAYTF. The V call is TRBV19, the J call TRBJ1-2; 9 nucleotides agree with TRBD1. J gave up 10 bases and V 3 bases, and 3 bases lay outside the gene matches. CDR3 length: 12 residues. Germline-derived CDR1 and CDR2 are LNHDA and SQIVND (reference sequence).

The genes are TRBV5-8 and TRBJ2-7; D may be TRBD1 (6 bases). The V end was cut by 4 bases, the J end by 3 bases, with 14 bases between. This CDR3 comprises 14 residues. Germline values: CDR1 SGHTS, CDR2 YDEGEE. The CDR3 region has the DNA TGTGCCAGCAGCCAGGGGACGGGGAACTACGAGCAGTACTTC. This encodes CASSQGTGNYEQYF.

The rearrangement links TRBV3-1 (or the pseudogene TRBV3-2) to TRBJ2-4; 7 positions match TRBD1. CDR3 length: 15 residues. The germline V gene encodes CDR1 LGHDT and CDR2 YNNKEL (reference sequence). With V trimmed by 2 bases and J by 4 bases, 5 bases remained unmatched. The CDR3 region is CASSQYGTDKNIQYF. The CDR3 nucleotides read TGTGCCAGCAGCCAATATGGGACAGATAAAAACATTCAGTACTTC.

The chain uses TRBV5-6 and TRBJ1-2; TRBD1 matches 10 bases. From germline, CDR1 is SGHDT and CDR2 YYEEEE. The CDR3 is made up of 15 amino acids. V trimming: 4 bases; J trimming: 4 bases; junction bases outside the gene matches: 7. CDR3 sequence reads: CASSRGTGVVYGYTF. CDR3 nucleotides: TGTGCCAGCAGCCGCGGGACAGGGGTTGTCTATGGCTACACCTTC. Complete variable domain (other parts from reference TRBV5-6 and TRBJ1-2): DAGVTQSPTHLIKTRGQQVTLRCSPKSGHDTVSWYQQALGQGPQFIFQYYEEEERQRGNFPDRFSGHQFPNYSSELNVNALLLGDSALYLCASSRGTGVVYGYTFGSGTRLTVV.

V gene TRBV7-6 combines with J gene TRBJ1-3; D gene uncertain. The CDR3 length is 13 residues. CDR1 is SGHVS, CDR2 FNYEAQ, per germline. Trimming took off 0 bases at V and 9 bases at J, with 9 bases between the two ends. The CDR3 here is CASSLAPKSTIYF. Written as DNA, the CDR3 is TGTGCCAGCAGCTTAGCCCCTAAGAGCACCATATATTTT.

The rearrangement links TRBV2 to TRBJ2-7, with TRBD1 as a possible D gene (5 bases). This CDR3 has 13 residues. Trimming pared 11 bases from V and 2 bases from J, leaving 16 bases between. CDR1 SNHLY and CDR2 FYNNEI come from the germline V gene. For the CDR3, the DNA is TGTGCCGGATCAGTGCAGGGCCCCTACGAGCAGTACTTC. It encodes CAGSVQGPYEQYF.